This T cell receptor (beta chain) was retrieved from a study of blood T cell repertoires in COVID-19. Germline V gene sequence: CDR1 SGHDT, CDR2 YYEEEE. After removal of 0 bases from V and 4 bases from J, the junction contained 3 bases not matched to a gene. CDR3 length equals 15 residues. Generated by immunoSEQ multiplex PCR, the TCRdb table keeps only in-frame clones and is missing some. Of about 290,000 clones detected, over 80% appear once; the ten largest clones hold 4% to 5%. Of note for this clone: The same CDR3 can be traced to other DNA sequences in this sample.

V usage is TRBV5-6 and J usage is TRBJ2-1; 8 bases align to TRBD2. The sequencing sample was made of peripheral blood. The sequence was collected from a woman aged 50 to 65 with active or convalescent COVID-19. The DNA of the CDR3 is TGTGCCAGCAGCTTGGACGGGAGGGGTTACAATGAGCAGTTCTTC. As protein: CASSLDGRGYNEQFF.